A single sample is the source of the 26 T cell receptor beta chains below, sequenced in a study of OX40 agonist ivuxolimab in advanced cancers. Sequencing was performed with immunoSEQ multiplex PCR; in TCRdb, only in-frame clones are kept and a portion is missing. The repertoire consists of around 68,000 clones, with approximately 86% occurring once and the leading ten covering over 2%. This specimen was CD4+ or CD8+ T cells sorted from blood, taken in a trial of the OX40 agonist ivuxolimab. These receptor sequences come from an adult with an advanced solid tumor such as melanoma, head and neck, liver or kidney cancer.

The rearrangement links TRBV5-1 to TRBJ2-7; D remains unclear. V was cut by 4 bases and J by 4 bases, with 12 bases left in between. This CDR3 region has 13 residues. Germline V CDR1 and CDR2: SGHRS, YFSETQ. CDR3 region: CASSISLEYEQYF. Here the CDR3 DNA reads TGCGCCAGCAGCATTTCATTAGAGTACGAGCAGTACTTC.

The J gene is TRBJ2-1, the V gene TRBV9; either TRBD1 or TRBD2 may fit D (6 bases each). V was trimmed by 3 bases and J by 8 bases, leaving 21 bases between them. Germline V gene sequence: CDR1 SGDLS, CDR2 YYNGEE. The CDR3 has 16 residues. The CDR3 here is CASSARDGRGGYEQFF. DNA of the CDR3: TGTGCCAGCAGCGCACGAGACGGCAGGGGAGGATATGAGCAGTTCTTC.

The chain combines TRBV5-6 with TRBJ2-2; D is unresolved. V gave up 4 bases and J gave up 1 base, with 14 bases separating them. Germline CDR1 SGHDT, CDR2 YYEEEE. The CDR3 is made up of 16 amino acids. The CDR3 here is CASSGWIWRNTGELFF. The DNA for the CDR3 is TGTGCCAGCAGCGGATGGATCTGGCGGAACACCGGGGAGCTGTTTTTT.

This clone was recorded once. V and J are TRBV5-4 and TRBJ2-7; D not resolved. Trimming took off 0 bases at V and 7 bases at J, with 14 bases between the two ends. The CDR3 totals 14 residues. Germline V CDR1 and CDR2: SGHNT, YYREEE (reference sequence). The CDR3 region has the DNA TGTGCCAGCAGCTTGGTGGTGGGCCCAGATGAGCAGTACTTC. Residues: CASSLVVGPDEQYF.

This chain joins TRBV5-5 and TRBJ2-2; the match to TRBD1 covers 10 bases. V shed 2 bases and J 4 bases; nucleotides not matched to a gene: 8. The CDR3 sequence is 17 residues long. Per germline, CDR1 SGHKS and CDR2 YYEKEE (reference sequence). The DNA of the CDR3 is TGTGCCAGCAGCTTTCTCCCCCGGGACAGGGGCACCGGGGAGCTGTTTTTT. This sequence encodes CASSFLPRDRGTGELFF.

The chain is built from TRBV19 and TRBJ1-5, with a tentative D call TRBD1 (5 bases). The CDR3 spans 14 residues. Trimming shortened V by 7 bases and J by 9 bases, and 19 bases separated the two germline ends. Germline V CDR1 and CDR2: LNHDA, SQIVND (reference sequence). The CDR3 spells CASTPTGPEMPQHF. The CDR3 DNA sequence: TGTGCCAGTACCCCCACAGGCCCCGAGATGCCCCAGCATTTT.

V gene TRBV6-5 combines with J gene TRBJ1-5; D might be TRBD1 (6 bases). There are 14 residues in the CDR3. Germline values: CDR1 MNHEY, CDR2 SVGAGI. V was cut by 8 bases and J by 3 bases, with 14 bases left in between. In nucleotides, the CDR3 is TGTGCCAGCGTTCAGGGGATCGTCAATCAGCCCCAGCATTTT. Protein product: CASVQGIVNQPQHF.

The V and J genes are TRBV2 and TRBJ2-1, with D perhaps being TRBD1 or TRBD2 (5 bases each). The CDR3 consists of 14 residues. Germline CDR1 reads SNHLY; CDR2 reads FYNNEI. With 2 bases removed from V and 9 bases from J, the gap between germline ends came to 14 bases. The CDR3, as DNA: TGTGCCAGCAGTGAAACGGGGCCGGGCGGTGAGCAGTTCTTC. It is translated as CASSETGPGGEQFF.

The chain employs TRBV18 and TRBJ1-1; 8 bases fit TRBD1. The ends lost 5 bases at V and 6 bases at J; junction bases unmatched: 14. Germline CDR1 reads KGHSH; CDR2 reads LQKENI. The CDR3 length is 16 residues. The CDR3 region has the DNA TGTGCCAGCTCAACCCGGCAGGGGGCGAATGGACCTGAAGCTTTCTTT. Amino acids: CASSTRQGANGPEAFF.

The J gene is TRBJ2-1, the V gene TRBV28; D is perhaps TRBD1 or TRBD2 (6 bases each). CDR3 length: 15 amino acids. The V end lost 6 bases, the J end lost 4 bases, and 16 bases lay between the germline ends. Germline CDR1 MDHEN, CDR2 SYDVKM. CDR3 coding DNA: TGTGCCAGCAGGGCTGGTGGAGGGGGATACAATGAGCAGTTCTTC. This encodes CASRAGGGGYNEQFF.

The chain has TRBV11-3 and TRBJ2-5; weak D call: TRBD1 (6 bases). This CDR3 has 15 amino acids. Germline-derived CDR1 and CDR2 are SGHNT and YENEEA. V was clipped by 5 bases and J by 4 bases, with 17 bases between them. In nucleotides, the CDR3 is TGTGCCAGCAGCACGGGACAACCTGGGGCAGAGACCCAGTACTTC. Encoded protein: CASSTGQPGAETQYF.

The chain is built from TRBV28 and TRBJ2-1; 10 bases agree with TRBD2. With 6 bases clipped from V and 12 bases from J, the junction kept 14 bases outside the gene matches. CDR3 length: 15 residues. Germline lookup yields CDR1 MDHEN and CDR2 SYDVKM. CDR3 in DNA: TGTGCCAGCAGCCCCCCTAGCGGGAGCCAATGGGTGCAGTTCTTC. It translates to CASSPPSGSQWVQFF. Using reference TRBV28 and TRBJ2-1 for the parts outside the CDR3, the full variable domain is DVKVTQSSRYLVKRTGEKVFLECVQDMDHENMFWYRQDPGLGLRLIYFSYDVKMKEKGDIPEGYSVSREKKERFSLILESASTNQTSMYLCASSPPSGSQWVQFFGPGTRLTVL.

The V call is TRBV25-1, the J call TRBJ2-3, with D perhaps TRBD2 (6 bases). V lost 7 bases, J lost 2 bases, and 10 bases lay in between. The germline V gene has CDR1 MGHDK and CDR2 SYGVNS. The CDR3 consists of 13 residues. In nucleotides, the CDR3 is TGTGCCAGCAATGCGGGGTACACAGATACGCAGTATTTT. This encodes CASNAGYTDTQYF.

The chain carries TRBV7-6 and TRBJ2-1, with D perhaps TRBD1 (5 bases). Between the trimmed V and J ends, which lost 5 bases and 3 bases, there was a span of 14 bases. The CDR3 is 15 residues long. Germline CDR1 is SGHVS and CDR2 is FNYEAQ. The CDR3 loop is CASSRETGVYNEQFF. DNA for the CDR3: TGTGCCAGCAGCAGAGAAACAGGAGTCTACAATGAGCAGTTCTTC. Looking up the rest from reference TRBV7-6 and TRBJ2-1 gives the full variable domain: GAGVSQSPRYKVTKRGQDVALRCDPISGHVSLYWYRQALGQGPEFLTYFNYEAQQDKSGLPNDRFSAERPEGSISTLTIQRTEQRDSAMYRCASSRETGVYNEQFFGPGTRLTVL.

This clone was detected once. The rearrangement uses TRBV15 and TRBJ1-1, with D uncertain. V dropped 0 bases and J dropped 8 bases, with 10 bases sitting between them. Germline CDR1 and CDR2: LNHNV and YYDKDF (reference sequence). CDR3 size: 13 residues. CDR3 sequence: CATSREVRTEAFF. CDR3 sequence (DNA): TGTGCCACCAGCAGAGAGGTCAGAACAGAAGCTTTCTTT. The whole variable domain, remainder taken from reference TRBV15 and TRBJ1-1, is DAMVIQNPRYQVTQFGKPVTLSCSQTLNHNVMYWYQQKSSQAPKLLFHYYDKDFNNEADTPDNFQSRRPNTSFCFLDIRSPGLGDTAMYLCATSREVRTEAFFGQGTRLTVV.

CDR3 in DNA: TGTGCTAGTGGTACTGCAGGACAAAGTCGGGCCAACGTCCTGACTTTC. Protein product: CASGTAGQSRANVLTF. This chain joins TRBV12-5 and TRBJ2-6; D might be TRBD1 (5 bases). The CDR3 runs to 16 residues. V dropped 5 bases and J dropped 5 bases, with 16 bases sitting between them. CDR1 is LGHNT, CDR2 FRNRAP, per germline.

The rearrangement links TRBV7-2 to TRBJ1-1; D is ambiguous. CDR1 is SGHTA and CDR2 is FQGNSA in the germline V gene. The CDR3 is 15 residues long. Trimming took 3 bases from V and 3 from J, leaving 14 bases between them. The CDR3 DNA is TGTGCCAGCAGCTTCCCCTGGAGATGGGACACTGAAGCTTTCTTT. It encodes CASSFPWRWDTEAFF.

This chain connects TRBV7-2 to TRBJ2-1; 14 positions match TRBD2. This CDR3 comprises 18 residues. Unmatched junction bases numbered 3, after V lost 2 bases and J lost 0 bases. From germline, CDR1 is SGHTA and CDR2 FQGNSA. Written as DNA, the CDR3 is TGTGCCAGCAGCTTATGGGGACTAGCGGGAGCCTCCTACAATGAGCAGTTCTTC. Its protein product is CASSLWGLAGASYNEQFF.

As regards this clone: Other DNA sequences of this sample code for an identical CDR3. V and J are TRBV6-1 and TRBJ1-2; 7 positions agree with TRBD1. CDR1 and CDR2 from the germline V gene are MNHNS and SASEGT. J was trimmed by 10 bases and V by 5 bases; bases with no gene match: 10. The CDR3 has 13 residues. This chain's CDR3 is CASSSRQGLTYTF. The CDR3 nucleotides are TGTGCCAGCAGTAGCAGACAGGGATTGACCTACACCTTC.

This chain uses TRBV10-2 with TRBJ1-6, with 11 bases fitting TRBD1. V shed 10 bases and J 11 bases; nucleotides not matched to a gene: 13. Germline V gene sequence: CDR1 WSHSY, CDR2 SAAADI. This CDR3 spans 15 amino acids. The CDR3 loop is CATRGGTGGSTPLHF. The CDR3 nucleotides read TGCGCCACCAGGGGGGGGACAGGGGGTTCGACACCCCTCCACTTT.

The rearrangement joins TRBV25-1 to TRBJ2-3; no definite D call. Per the germline V gene, CDR1 is MGHDK and CDR2 is SYGVNS. This CDR3 comprises 12 residues. V was trimmed by 4 bases and J by 2 bases, leaving 4 bases between them. CDR3 coding DNA: TGTGCCAGCAGTGCCTTCACAGATACGCAGTATTTT. The encoded protein is CASSAFTDTQYF. Combining the CDR3 with reference TRBV25-1 and TRBJ2-3 gives the whole variable domain EADIYQTPRYLVIGTGKKITLECSQTMGHDKMYWYQQDPGMELHLIHYSYGVNSTEKGDLSSESTVSRIRTEHFPLTLESARPSHTSQYLCASSAFTDTQYFGPGTRLTVL.

V gene TRBV7-6 combines with J gene TRBJ2-3; 8 nucleotides line up with TRBD2. This CDR3 region has 16 residues. Per the germline V gene, CDR1 is SGHVS and CDR2 is FNYEAQ. Trimming removed 3 bases from V and 2 bases from J; junction bases left unmatched: 7. CDR3 sequence: CASSFGRGASTDTQYF. CDR3 nucleotides: TGTGCCAGCAGCTTCGGGCGGGGGGCTTCCACAGATACGCAGTATTTT. Together with reference TRBV7-6 and TRBJ2-3, the CDR3 gives the full variable domain: GAGVSQSPRYKVTKRGQDVALRCDPISGHVSLYWYRQALGQGPEFLTYFNYEAQQDKSGLPNDRFSAERPEGSISTLTIQRTEQRDSAMYRCASSFGRGASTDTQYFGPGTRLTVL.

The V and J genes are TRBV28 and TRBJ2-1, with D unclear. CDR3 length: 12 amino acids. V was trimmed by 6 bases and J by 9 bases, leaving 12 bases between them. The V gene's germline CDR1 is MDHEN and CDR2 SYDVKM. The CDR3 loop reads CASSTFTAEQFF. CDR3 in DNA: TGTGCCAGCAGCACCTTTACGGCTGAGCAGTTCTTC.

V usage is TRBV11-2 and J usage is TRBJ2-7; D uncertain. Trimming stripped 5 bases from V and 2 bases from J, with 16 bases between. Germline V gene lookup returns CDR1 SGHAT and CDR2 FQNNGV. The CDR3 runs to 15 residues. The CDR3 reads CASSPNRVSTYEQYF. Written as DNA, the CDR3 is TGTGCCAGCAGCCCAAACAGAGTTTCGACCTACGAGCAGTACTTC.

CDR3 bases: TGTGCCAGCAGCTTAGATTGGGGGAATCGGAACACTGAAGCTTTCTTT. This gives the protein CASSLDWGNRNTEAFF. The chain links TRBV11-2 to TRBJ1-1; possibly TRBD1 for D (5 bases). The V gene's germline CDR1 is SGHAT and CDR2 FQNNGV. The CDR3 length is 16 residues. The ends were cut back, 0 bases at V and 1 base at J, with 12 bases in the middle.

The chain has TRBV4-1 and TRBJ2-3, with 7 bases identical to TRBD2. The CDR3 extends over 16 amino acids. The junction had 8 bases not matched to a gene; V was cut back by 0 bases and J by 5 bases. Germline values: CDR1 MGHRA, CDR2 YSYEKL. The CDR3 spells CASSQDKSGIGDTQYF. For the CDR3, the DNA is TGCGCCAGCAGCCAAGATAAAAGCGGGATAGGAGATACGCAGTATTTT.